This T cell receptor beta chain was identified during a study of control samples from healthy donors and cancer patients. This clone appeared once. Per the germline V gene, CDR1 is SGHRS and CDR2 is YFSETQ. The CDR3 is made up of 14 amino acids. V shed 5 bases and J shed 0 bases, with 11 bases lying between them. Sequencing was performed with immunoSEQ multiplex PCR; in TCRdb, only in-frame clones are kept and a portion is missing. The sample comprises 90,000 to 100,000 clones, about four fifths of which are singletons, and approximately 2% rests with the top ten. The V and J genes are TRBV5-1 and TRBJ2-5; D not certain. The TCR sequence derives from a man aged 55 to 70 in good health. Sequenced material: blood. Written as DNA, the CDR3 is TGCGCCAGCAGAGGCGATGGGTACCAAGAGACCCAGTACTTC. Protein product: CASRGDGYQETQYF.